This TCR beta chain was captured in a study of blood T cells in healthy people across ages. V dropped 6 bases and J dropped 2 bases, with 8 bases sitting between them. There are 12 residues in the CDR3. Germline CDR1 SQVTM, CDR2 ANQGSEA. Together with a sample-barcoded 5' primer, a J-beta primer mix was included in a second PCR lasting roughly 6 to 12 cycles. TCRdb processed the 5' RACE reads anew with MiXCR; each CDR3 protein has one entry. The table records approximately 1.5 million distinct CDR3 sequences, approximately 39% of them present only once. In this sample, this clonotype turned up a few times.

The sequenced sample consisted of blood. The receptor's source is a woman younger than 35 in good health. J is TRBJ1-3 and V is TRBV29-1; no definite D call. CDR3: CSVTTPGNTIYF. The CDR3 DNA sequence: TGCAGCGTCACAACCCCTGGAAACACCATATATTTT.